This is a list of T cell receptor beta chains from one sample in a study of blood T cell repertoires in COVID-19. Repertoires were generated with immunoSEQ multiplex PCR, while TCRdb's copy carries only in-frame clones and drops some. The sample has around 420,000 clones, 88% seen once. What was sequenced was PBMCs or T cells enriched from blood (not recorded which). These receptors all stem from a woman aged 35 to 49 with acute COVID-19. Each CDR3 is given with its conserved first and last residue. A D gene is named only where the DNA matches it firmly. Clone size appears in some rows only: once, few, many, or a class for an expanded clone.

clone_size	v_call	d_call	j_call	cdr3_nt	cdr3_aa
.	TRBV5-1	.	TRBJ1-4	TGCGCCAGCAGCTTAACAGGTGGTTGGACTAATGAAAAACTGTTTTTT	CASSLTGGWTNEKLFF
.	TRBV7-9	TRBD2	TRBJ2-5	TGTGCCAGCAGCTTAGCGGGGCTAGCGGGGAAACAAGAGACCCAGTACTTC	CASSLAGLAGKQETQYF
.	TRBV19	TRBD2	TRBJ2-7	TGTGCCAGTAGTATGGGTCTAGCGGGCCTCTACGAGCAGTACTTC	CASSMGLAGLYEQYF
.	TRBV7-9	TRBD1	TRBJ1-4	TGTGCCAGCAGCTTTGGACAGGGTAGGGAAAAACTGTTTTTT	CASSFGQGREKLFF
.	TRBV6-5	.	TRBJ2-7	TGTGCCAGCAGTATCCTAGCGCGGGAGCAGTACTTC	CASSILAREQYF
.	TRBV19	.	TRBJ1-1	TGTGCCAGTATCAATCCCCTAAGATCTGAAGCTTTCTTT	CASINPLRSEAFF
.	TRBV20-1	.	TRBJ2-7	TGCAGTGCTAGTTTCGAGCCCACCGTCTCCTACGAGCAGTACTTC	CSASFEPTVSYEQYF
.	TRBV25-1	TRBD2	TRBJ2-1	TGTGCCAGCAGTGAGCTCGGCGGGGGGGGCGATGAGCAGTTCTTC	CASSELGGGGDEQFF
once	TRBV29-1	.	TRBJ1-3	TGCAGCGTTGGGGCCTCTGGAAACACCATATATTTT	CSVGASGNTIYF
.	TRBV30	.	TRBJ1-1	TGTGCCTGGAATATGAACACTGAAGCTTTCTTT	CAWNMNTEAFF
.	TRBV4-1	.	TRBJ1-1	TGCGCCAGCAGCCTAGGGGTTTGGACTGAAGCTTTCTTT	CASSLGVWTEAFF
.	TRBV19	.	TRBJ1-5	TGTGCCAGTGATGCCGGGGGTGGCGAATATCAGCCCCAGCATTTT	CASDAGGGEYQPQHF
.	TRBV5-1	TRBD1	TRBJ1-4	TGCGCCAGCAGCTTGACGACAGGGGGCGCGGCTAATGAAAAACTGTTTTTT	CASSLTTGGAANEKLFF
.	TRBV9	TRBD2	TRBJ2-7	TGTGCCAGCAGCGTAACTAGCGGGGGCGGTGAGCAGTACTTC	CASSVTSGGGEQYF
.	TRBV5-1	.	TRBJ1-1	TGCGCCAGCAGCCCCCGCCGACAGTTCATGAACACTGAAGCTTTCTTT	CASSPRRQFMNTEAFF
.	TRBV6-5	TRBD1	TRBJ1-2	TGTGCCAGCAGCCCACCGGGACAGATCTATGGCTACACCTTC	CASSPPGQIYGYTF
.	TRBV4-1	TRBD1	TRBJ2-7	TGCGCCAGCAGCCAAGATCGTACAGGGGGCGCGTCGTGGCCGGTTTACGAGCAGTACTTC	CASSQDRTGGASWPVYEQYF
.	TRBV9	TRBD2	TRBJ2-7	TGTGCCAGCAGCCCCCGACTAGCTACCCACGAGCAGTACTTC	CASSPRLATHEQYF
.	TRBV19	.	TRBJ1-1	TGTGCCAGTAGTGACGAATTCGGGGGGCGCGACACTGAAGCTTTCTTT	CASSDEFGGRDTEAFF
once	TRBV27	.	TRBJ1-2	TGTGCCAGCAGTTTCTCCGGGGACTATGGCTACACCTTC	CASSFSGDYGYTF
once	TRBV7-9	.	TRBJ2-2	TGTGCCAGCAGCTTAGATGTTATCACCGGGGAGCTGTTTTTT	CASSLDVITGELFF
.	TRBV19	.	TRBJ2-3	TGTGCCAGTAGCCAGGGCCTTAGCACAGATACGCAGTATTTT	CASSQGLSTDTQYF
.	TRBV6-5	TRBD1	TRBJ1-2	TGTGCCAGCAGGGGGACAGGACGCCACTATGGCTACACCTTC	CASRGTGRHYGYTF
.	TRBV5-4	TRBD2	TRBJ2-3	TGTGCCAGCAGCTTGGTCCTAGCGGCTAGCACAGATACGCAGTATTTT	CASSLVLAASTDTQYF
.	TRBV19	.	TRBJ1-5	TGTGCCAGTAGTATAGTCAGGGGCAATCAGCCCCAGCATTTT	CASSIVRGNQPQHF
.	TRBV11-2	TRBD1	TRBJ2-7	TGTGCCAGCAGCTTCGGACAGGGGTGGTCCGAGCAGTACTTC	CASSFGQGWSEQYF
.	TRBV7-9	.	TRBJ2-2	TGTGCCAGCAGCTCCGCTCTGGCGGGATCCACCGGGGAGCTGTTTTTT	CASSSALAGSTGELFF
.	TRBV7-2	.	TRBJ1-2	TGTGCCAGCAGCTTAGGGCAGGCCATGTATGGCTACACCTTC	CASSLGQAMYGYTF
.	TRBV30	.	TRBJ1-3	TGTGCCTGGGGAAAAAGGGGGTCTGGAAACACCATATATTTT	CAWGKRGSGNTIYF
.	TRBV5-1	.	TRBJ1-2	TGCGCCAGCAGCCTGAACCAGGGGATGGGTGGCTACACCTTC	CASSLNQGMGGYTF
.	TRBV7-9	TRBD2	TRBJ2-3	TGTGCCATCATACCAGTGGCTAGCGGGGGGGCAGATACGCAGTATTTT	CAIIPVASGGADTQYF
.	TRBV30	TRBD1	TRBJ1-2	TGTGCCTGGAGTGGACAGGGGGGCAACTATGGCTACACCTTC	CAWSGQGGNYGYTF
.	TRBV6-5	.	TRBJ1-5	TGTGCCAGCAGTTACTCGCCCCGGTACAATCAGCCCCAGCATTTT	CASSYSPRYNQPQHF